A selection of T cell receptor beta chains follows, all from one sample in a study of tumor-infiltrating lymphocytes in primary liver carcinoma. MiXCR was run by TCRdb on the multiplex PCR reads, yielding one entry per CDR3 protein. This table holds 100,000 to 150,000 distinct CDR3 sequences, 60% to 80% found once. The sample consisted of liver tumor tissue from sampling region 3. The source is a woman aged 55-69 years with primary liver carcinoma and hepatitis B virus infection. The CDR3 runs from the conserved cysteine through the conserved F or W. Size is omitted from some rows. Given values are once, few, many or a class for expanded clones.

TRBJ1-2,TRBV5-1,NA,CASSGTTWGGWYTF
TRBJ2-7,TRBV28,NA,CASSSPSLAGIYEQYF
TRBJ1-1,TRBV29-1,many,CSVSRSNTEAFF
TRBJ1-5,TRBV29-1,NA,CSVEDRGKAQHF
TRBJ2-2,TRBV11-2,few,CTSSLEANGELSF
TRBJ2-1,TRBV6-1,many,CARINGLGYNEQFF
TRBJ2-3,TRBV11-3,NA,CASSFTTNTDMQYF
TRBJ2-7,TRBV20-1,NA,CSAKATSGSGVQYF
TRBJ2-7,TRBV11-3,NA,CASSPGTGGKYEQYF
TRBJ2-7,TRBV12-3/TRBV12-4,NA,CASSKRRAYEQYF
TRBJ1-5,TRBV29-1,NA,CSVVAQPDQSQHF
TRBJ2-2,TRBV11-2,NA,CASMRGTGELLF
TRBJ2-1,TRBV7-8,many,CASSPPSGEHYNEQFF
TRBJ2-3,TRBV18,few,CASSTAGVPTDTQYF
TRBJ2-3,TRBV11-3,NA,CVSSHRIGTDTQYF
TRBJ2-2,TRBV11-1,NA,CTSQGEGTGELFF
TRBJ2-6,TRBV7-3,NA,CASSLSGRSRPGTNVLTF
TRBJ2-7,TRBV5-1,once,CASSIEGAYYEQYF
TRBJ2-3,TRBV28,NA,CASSFHSGTDTQCF
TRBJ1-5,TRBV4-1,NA,CASGPIETGRSQHF
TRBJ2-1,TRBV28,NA,CASSPGTRGPPGEQFF
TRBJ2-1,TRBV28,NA,CASTKPASGSNEQFF
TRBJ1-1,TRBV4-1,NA,CASSQDRRPLHTEAFF
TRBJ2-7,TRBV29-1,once,CSVDGTWVHEQYF
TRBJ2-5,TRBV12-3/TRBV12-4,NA,CANSPRTGRGTQYF
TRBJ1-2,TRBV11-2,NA,CTSSLDPIRALRYGCAF
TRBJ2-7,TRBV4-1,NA,CSSSQQGEYEQYF
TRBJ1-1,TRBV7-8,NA,CGSSLEGEGGQSAFF
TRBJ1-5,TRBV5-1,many,CASSLTGSSDQPQHF
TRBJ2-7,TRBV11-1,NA,CARSLHRGAHEQYF
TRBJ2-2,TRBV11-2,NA,CAGNLVGVTGELFF
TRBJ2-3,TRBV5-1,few,CASSLRGAASTDTQYF
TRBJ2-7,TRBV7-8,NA,CASGLVDVDEQYF
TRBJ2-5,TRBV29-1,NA,CSVDTGEETQYF
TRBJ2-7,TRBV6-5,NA,CASSSTVRYGQYF
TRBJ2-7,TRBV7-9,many,CASSPTGRQMASYEQYF
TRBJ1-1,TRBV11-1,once,CASSWNRCTKAFF
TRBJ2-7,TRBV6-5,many,CASRGGGGKYEQYF
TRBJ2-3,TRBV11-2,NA,CASSLRLATSTDTHYF
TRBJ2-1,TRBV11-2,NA,CANSLLAGKGEQLF
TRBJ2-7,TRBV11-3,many,CASSTHRHGNYEQYF
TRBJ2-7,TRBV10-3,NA,CAIGESGRGYEQYF
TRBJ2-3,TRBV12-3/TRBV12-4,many,CASSFKGTDTQYF
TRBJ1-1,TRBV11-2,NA,CASSWDSHTEAFF
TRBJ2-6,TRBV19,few,CVSSIGRGFGSGANVLTF
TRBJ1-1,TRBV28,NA,CASSPGTGKIEAFF
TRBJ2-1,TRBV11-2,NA,CASSLTLSAYNEQFF
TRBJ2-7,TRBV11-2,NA,CASSLVIASDPNF
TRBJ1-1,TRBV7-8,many,CASSNPTGGKAFF
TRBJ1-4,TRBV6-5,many,CASSYAGSPNEKLFF
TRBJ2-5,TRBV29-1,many,CSVTLAGRETQYF
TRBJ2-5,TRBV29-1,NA,CRVGRGRETQYF
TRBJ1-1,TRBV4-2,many,CASSQFENTEAFF
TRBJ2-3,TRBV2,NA,CASIKDRGTDTQYF
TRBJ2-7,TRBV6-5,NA,CVSSLTSGSSHEQYF